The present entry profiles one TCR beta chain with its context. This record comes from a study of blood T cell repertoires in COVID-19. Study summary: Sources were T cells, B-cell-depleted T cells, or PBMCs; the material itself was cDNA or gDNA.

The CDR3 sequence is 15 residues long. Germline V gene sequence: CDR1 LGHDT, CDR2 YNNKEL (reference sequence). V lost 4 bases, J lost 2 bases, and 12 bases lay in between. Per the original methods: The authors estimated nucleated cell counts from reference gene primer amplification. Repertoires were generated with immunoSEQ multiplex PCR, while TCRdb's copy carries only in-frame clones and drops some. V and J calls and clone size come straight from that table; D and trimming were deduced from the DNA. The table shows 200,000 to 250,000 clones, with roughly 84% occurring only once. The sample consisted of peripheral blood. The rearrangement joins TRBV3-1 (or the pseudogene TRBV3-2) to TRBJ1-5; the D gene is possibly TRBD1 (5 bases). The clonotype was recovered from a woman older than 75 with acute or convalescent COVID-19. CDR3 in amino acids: CASSLGQSGNQPQHF. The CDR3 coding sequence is TGTGCCAGCAGCCTCGGACAATCGGGCAATCAGCCCCAGCATTTT.